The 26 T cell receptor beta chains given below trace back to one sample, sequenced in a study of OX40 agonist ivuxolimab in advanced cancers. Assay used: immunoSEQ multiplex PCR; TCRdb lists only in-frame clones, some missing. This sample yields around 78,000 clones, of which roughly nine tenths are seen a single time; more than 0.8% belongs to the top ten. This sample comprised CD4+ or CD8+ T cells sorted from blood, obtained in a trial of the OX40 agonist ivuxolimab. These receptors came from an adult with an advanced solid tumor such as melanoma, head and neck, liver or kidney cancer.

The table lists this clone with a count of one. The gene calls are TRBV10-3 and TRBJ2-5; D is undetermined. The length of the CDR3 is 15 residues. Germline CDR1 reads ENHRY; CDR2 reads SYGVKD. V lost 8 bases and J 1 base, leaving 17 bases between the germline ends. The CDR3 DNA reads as TGTGCCATCGGGTTCAGCGAAGGTTTCCAAGAGACCCAGTACTTC. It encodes CAIGFSEGFQETQYF.

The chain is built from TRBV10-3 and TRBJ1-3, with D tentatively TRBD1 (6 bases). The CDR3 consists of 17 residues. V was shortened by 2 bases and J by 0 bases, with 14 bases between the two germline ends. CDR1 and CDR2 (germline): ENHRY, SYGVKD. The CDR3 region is CAISEVGQPSSGNTIYF. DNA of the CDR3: TGTGCCATCAGTGAGGTTGGACAGCCTTCCTCTGGAAACACCATATATTTT.

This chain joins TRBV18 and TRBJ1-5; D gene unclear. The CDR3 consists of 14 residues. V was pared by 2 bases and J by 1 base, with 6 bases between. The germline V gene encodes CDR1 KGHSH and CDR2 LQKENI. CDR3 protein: CASSPIDSNQPQHF. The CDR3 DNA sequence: TGTGCCAGCTCACCAATAGACAGCAATCAGCCCCAGCATTTT.

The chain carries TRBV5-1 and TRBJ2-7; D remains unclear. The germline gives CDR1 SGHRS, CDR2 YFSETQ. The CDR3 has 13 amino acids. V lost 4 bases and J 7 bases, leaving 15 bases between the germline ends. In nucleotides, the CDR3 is TGCGCCAGCAGCGCAGACACCTTTGGGGAGCAGTACTTC. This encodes CASSADTFGEQYF.

The CDR3 region has the DNA TGTGCCAGCAGCCTGGGGGATCACAATGAGCAGTTCTTC. Encoded protein: CASSLGDHNEQFF. This chain joins TRBV5-4 and TRBJ2-1; D is possibly TRBD1 or TRBD2 (5 bases each). The CDR3 spans 13 residues. The germline CDR1 and CDR2 sequences are SGHNT and YYREEE (reference sequence). Trimming removed 4 bases at V and 5 bases at J, with 10 bases between.

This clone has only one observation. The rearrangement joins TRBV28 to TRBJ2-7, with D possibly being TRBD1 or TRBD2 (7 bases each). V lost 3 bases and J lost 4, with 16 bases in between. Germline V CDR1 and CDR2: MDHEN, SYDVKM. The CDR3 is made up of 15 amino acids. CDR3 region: CASSFPGRGLYEQYF. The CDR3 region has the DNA TGTGCCAGCAGTTTCCCAGGGAGGGGGCTTTACGAGCAGTACTTC.

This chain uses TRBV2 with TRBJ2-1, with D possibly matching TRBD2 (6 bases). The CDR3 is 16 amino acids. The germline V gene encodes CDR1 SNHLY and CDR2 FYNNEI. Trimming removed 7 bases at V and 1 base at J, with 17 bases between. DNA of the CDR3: TGTGCCAGCACAAGGACTATTTTAGGGTCCTACAATGAGCAGTTCTTC. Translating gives CASTRTILGSYNEQFF. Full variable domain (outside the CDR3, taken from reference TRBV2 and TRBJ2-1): EPEVTQTPSHQVTQMGQEVILRCVPISNHLYFYWYRQILGQKVEFLVSFYNNEISEKSEIFDDQFSVERPDGSNFTLKIRSTKLEDSAMYFCASTRTILGSYNEQFFGPGTRLTVL.

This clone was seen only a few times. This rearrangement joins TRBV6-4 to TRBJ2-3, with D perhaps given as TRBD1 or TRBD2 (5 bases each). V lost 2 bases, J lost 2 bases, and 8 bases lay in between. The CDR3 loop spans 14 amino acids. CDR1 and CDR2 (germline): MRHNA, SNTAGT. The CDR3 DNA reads TGTGCCAGCAGTGACGTGGGGACCACAGATACGCAGTATTTT. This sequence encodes CASSDVGTTDTQYF.

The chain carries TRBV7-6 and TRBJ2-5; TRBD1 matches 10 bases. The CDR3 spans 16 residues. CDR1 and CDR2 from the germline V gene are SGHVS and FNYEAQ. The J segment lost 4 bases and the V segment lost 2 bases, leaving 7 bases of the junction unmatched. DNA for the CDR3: TGTGCCAGCAGCTTATCCGGGACAGGGGTACGAGAGACCCAGTACTTC. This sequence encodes CASSLSGTGVRETQYF.

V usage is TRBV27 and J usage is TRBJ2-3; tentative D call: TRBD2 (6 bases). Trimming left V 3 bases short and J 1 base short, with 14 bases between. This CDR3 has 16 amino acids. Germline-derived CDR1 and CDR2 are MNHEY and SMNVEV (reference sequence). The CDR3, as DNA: TGTGCCAGCAGTTTGGAGGGCCCGCTACGCACAGATACGCAGTATTTT. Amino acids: CASSLEGPLRTDTQYF.

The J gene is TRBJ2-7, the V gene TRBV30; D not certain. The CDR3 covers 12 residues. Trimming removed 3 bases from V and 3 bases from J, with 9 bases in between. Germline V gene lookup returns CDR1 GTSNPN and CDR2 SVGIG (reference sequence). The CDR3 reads CAWSGRFYEQYF. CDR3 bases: TGTGCCTGGAGCGGGCGGTTCTACGAGCAGTACTTC. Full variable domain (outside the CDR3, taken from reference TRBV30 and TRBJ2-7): SQTIHQWPATLVQPVGSPLSLECTVEGTSNPNLYWYRQAAGRGLQLLFYSVGIGQISSEVPQNLSASRPQDRQFILSSKKLLLSDSGFYLCAWSGRFYEQYFGPGTRLTVT.

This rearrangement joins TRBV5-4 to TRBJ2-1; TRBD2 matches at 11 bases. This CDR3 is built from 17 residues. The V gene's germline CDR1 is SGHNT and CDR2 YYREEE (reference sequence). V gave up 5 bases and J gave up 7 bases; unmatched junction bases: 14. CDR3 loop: CASRITLTSGIGNEQFF. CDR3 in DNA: TGTGCCAGCAGGATAACTTTGACTAGCGGGATTGGGAATGAGCAGTTCTTC. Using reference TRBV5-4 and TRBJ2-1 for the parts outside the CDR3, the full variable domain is ETGVTQSPTHLIKTRGQQVTLRCSSQSGHNTVSWYQQALGQGPQFIFQYYREEENGRGNFPPRFSGLQFPNYSSELNVNALELDDSALYLCASRITLTSGIGNEQFFGPGTRLTVL.

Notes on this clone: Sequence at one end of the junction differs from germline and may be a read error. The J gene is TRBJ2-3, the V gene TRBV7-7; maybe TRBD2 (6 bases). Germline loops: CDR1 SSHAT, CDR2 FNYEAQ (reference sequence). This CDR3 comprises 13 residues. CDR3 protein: CASSFRREEGQYF. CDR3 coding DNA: TGTGCTAGCAGCTTCCGGAGGGAAGAGGGGCAGTATTTT.

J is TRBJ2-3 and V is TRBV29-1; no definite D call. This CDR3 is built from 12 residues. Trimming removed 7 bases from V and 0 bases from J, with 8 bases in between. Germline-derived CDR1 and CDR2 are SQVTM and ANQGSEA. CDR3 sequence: CSGSSSTDTQYF. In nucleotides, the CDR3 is TGCAGCGGATCCTCTAGCACAGATACGCAGTATTTT.

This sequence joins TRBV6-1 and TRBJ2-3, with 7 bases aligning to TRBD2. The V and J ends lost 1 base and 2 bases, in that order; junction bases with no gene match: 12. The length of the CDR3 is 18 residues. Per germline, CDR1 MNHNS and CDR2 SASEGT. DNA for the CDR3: TGTGCCAGCAGTGAAGGGGGCACAGCGGGACTTTACACAGATACGCAGTATTTT. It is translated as CASSEGGTAGLYTDTQYF.

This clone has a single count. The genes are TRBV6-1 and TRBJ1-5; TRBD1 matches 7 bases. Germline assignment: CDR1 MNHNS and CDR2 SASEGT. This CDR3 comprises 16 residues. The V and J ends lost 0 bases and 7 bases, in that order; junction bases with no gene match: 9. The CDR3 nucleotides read TGTGCCAGCAGTGAAGCGGGGAGAGGGGGCCGGCAGCCCCAGCATTTT. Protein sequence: CASSEAGRGGRQPQHF.

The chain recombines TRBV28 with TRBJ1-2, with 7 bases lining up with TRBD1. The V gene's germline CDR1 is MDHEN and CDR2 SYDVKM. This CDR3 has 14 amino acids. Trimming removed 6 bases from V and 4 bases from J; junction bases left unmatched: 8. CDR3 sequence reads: CASSLDREIYGYTF. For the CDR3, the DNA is TGTGCCAGCAGCCTAGACAGGGAGATCTATGGCTACACCTTC.

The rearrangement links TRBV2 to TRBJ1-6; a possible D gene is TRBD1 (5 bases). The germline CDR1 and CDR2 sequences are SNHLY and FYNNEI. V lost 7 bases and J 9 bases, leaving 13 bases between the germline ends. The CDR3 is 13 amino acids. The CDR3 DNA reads TGTGCCAGCACCGAAACAAGGGGTTCACCCCTCCACTTT. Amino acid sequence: CASTETRGSPLHF.

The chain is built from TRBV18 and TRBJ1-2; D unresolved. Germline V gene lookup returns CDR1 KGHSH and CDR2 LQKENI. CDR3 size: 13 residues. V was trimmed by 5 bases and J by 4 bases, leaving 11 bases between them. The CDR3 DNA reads TGTGCCAGCTCATCGGACGTCAGCTATGGCTACACCTTC. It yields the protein CASSSDVSYGYTF.

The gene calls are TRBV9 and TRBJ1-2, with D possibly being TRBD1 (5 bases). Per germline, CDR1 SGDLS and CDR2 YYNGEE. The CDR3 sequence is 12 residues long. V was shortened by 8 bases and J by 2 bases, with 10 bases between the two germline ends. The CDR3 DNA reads TGTGCCAGTGGGACGGTGAACTATGGCTACACCTTC. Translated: CASGTVNYGYTF.

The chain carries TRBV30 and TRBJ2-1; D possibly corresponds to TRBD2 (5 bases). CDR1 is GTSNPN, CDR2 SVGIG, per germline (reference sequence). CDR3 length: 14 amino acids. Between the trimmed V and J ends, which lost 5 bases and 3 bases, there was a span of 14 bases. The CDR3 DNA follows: TGTGCCTGGCGACTTACCGGGGACTACAATGAGCAGTTCTTC. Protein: CAWRLTGDYNEQFF.

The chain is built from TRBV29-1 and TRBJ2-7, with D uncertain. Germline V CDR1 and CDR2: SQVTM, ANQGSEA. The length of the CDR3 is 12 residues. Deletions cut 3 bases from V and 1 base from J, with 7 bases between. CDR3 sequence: CSVENDSYEQYF. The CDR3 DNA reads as TGCAGCGTTGAGAACGATTCCTACGAGCAGTACTTC.

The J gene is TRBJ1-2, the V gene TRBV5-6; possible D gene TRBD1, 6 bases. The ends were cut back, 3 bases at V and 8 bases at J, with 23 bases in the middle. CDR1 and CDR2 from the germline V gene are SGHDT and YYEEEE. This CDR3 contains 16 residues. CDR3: CASSSIQGLFVPGYTF. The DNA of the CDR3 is TGTGCCAGCAGCTCGATACAGGGACTCTTCGTTCCGGGCTACACCTTC.

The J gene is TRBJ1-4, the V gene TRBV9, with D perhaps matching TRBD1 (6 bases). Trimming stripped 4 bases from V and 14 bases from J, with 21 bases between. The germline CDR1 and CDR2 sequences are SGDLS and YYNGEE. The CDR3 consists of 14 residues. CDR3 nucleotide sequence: TGTGCCAGCAGCCAAGTAGAGATCCGGGGGCGTCTGTTTTTT. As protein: CASSQVEIRGRLFF. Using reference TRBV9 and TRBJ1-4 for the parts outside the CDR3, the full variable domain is DSGVTQTPKHLITATGQRVTLRCSPRSGDLSVYWYQQSLDQGLQFLIQYYNGEERAKGNILERFSAQQFPDLHSELNLSSLELGDSALYFCASSQVEIRGRLFFGSGTQLSVL.

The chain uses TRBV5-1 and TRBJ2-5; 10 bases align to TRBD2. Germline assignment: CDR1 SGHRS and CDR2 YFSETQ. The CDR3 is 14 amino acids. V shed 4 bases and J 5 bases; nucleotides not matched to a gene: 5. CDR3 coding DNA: TGCGCCAGCAGCACTAGCGGGGAGGCGGAGACCCAGTACTTC. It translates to CASSTSGEAETQYF.

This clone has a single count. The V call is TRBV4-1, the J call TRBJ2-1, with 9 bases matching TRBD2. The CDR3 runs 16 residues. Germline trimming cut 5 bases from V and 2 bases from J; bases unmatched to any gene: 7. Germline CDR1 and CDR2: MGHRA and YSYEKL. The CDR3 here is CASSAGLAGAYNEQFF. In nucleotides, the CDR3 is TGCGCCAGCAGCGCGGGACTAGCTGGGGCCTACAATGAGCAGTTCTTC.